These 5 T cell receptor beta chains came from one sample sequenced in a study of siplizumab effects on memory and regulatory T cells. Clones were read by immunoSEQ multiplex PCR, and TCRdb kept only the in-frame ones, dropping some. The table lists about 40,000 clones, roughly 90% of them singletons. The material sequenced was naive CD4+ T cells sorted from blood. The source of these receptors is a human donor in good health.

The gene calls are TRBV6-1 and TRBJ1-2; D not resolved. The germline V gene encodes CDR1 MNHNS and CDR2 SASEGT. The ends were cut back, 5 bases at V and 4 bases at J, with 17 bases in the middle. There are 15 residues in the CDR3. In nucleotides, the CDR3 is TGTGCCAGCAGTCGCCTTGGACGGGAGATCTATGGCTACACCTTC. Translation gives CASSRLGREIYGYTF.

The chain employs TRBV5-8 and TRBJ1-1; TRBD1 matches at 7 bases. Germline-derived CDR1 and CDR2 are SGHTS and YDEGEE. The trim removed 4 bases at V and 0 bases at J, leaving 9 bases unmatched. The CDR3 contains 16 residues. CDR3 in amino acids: CASSGVQGPVNTEAFF. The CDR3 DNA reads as TGTGCCAGCAGCGGTGTACAGGGGCCGGTGAACACTGAAGCTTTCTTT. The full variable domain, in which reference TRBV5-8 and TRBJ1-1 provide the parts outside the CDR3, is EAGVTQSPTHLIKTRGQQATLRCSPISGHTSVYWYQQALGLGLQFLLWYDEGEERNRGNFPPRFSGRQFPNYSSELNVNALELEDSALYLCASSGVQGPVNTEAFFGQGTRLTVV.

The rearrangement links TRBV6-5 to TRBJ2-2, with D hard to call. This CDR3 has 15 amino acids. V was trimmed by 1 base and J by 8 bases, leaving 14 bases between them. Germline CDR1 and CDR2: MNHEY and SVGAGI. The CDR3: CASSYYYASEGELFF. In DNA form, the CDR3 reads TGTGCCAGCAGTTACTACTACGCCTCGGAGGGGGAGCTGTTTTTT.

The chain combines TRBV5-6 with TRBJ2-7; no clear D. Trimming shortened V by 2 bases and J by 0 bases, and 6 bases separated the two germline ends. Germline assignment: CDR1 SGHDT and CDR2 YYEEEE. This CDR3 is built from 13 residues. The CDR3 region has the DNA TGTGCCAGCAGCTTTGTGAGCTCCTACGAGCAGTACTTC. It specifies CASSFVSSYEQYF.

The CDR3 region has the DNA TGCGCCAGCACACCCGCGGGGACCGGGGAGCTGTTTTTT. Residues: CASTPAGTGELFF. V and J are TRBV5-1 and TRBJ2-2, with D possibly TRBD2 on 6 matching bases. V dropped 6 bases and J dropped 5 bases, with 11 bases sitting between them. Germline V gene lookup returns CDR1 SGHRS and CDR2 YFSETQ. The CDR3 runs 13 residues.